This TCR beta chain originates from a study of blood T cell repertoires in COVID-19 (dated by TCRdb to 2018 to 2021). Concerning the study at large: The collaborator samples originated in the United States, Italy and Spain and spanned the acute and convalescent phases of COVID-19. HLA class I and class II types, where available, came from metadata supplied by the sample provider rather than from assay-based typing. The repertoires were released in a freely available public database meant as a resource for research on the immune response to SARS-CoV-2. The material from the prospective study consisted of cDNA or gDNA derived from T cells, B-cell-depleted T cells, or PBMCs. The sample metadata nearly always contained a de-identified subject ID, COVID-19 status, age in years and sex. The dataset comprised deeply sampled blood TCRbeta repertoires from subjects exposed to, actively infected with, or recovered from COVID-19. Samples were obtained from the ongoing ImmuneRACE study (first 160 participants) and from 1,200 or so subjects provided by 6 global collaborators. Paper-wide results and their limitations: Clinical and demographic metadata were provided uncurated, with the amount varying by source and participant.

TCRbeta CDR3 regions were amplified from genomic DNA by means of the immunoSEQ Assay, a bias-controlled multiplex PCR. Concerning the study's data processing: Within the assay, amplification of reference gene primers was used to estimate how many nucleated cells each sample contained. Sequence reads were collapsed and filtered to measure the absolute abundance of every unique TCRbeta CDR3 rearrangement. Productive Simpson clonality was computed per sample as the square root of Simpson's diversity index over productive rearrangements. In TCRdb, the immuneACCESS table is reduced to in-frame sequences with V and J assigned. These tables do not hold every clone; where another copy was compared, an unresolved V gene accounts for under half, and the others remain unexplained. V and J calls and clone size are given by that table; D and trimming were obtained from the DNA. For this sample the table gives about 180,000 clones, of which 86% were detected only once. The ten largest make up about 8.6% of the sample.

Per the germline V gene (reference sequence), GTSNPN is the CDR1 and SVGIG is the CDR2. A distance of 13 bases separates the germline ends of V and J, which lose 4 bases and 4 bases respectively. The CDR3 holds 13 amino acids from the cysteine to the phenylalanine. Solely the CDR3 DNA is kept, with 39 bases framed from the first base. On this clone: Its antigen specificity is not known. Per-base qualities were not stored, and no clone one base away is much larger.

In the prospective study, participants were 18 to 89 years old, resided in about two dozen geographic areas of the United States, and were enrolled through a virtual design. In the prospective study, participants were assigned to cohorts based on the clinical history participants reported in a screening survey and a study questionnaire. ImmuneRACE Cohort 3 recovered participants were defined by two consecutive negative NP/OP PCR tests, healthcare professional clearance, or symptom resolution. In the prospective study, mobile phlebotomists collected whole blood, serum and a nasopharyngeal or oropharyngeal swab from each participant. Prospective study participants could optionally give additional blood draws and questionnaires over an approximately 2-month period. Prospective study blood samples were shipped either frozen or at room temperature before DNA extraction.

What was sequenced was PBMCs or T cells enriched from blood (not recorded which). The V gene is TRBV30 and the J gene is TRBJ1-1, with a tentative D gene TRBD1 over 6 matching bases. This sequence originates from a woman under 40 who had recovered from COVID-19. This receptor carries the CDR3 CAWKTGMGTEAFF. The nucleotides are TGTGCCTGGAAAACAGGGATGGGCACTGAAGCTTTCTTT.